This TCR beta chain was found in a study of CD8 T cells in Susac syndrome. Study overall: Treatment at blood withdrawal was none, corticosteroids, or intravenous immunoglobulin alone in Susac syndrome patients.

Regarding this clonotype: Its antigen is currently unknown.

This CDR3 contains 13 residues. CDR1 is SGHDT, CDR2 YYEEEE, per germline. Trimming took off 5 bases at V and 5 bases at J, with 13 bases between the two ends. Reverse transcription of about 0.45 to 1 ug RNA was carried out with random hexamers. The CDR3 of TCR beta was amplified by immunoSEQ multiplex PCR across 54 Vbeta and 13 Jbeta. MiXCR was run by TCRdb on the immunoSEQ multiplex PCR reads, yielding one entry per CDR3 protein. The repertoire holds roughly 150,000 distinct CDR3 sequences, with 85% to 95% as singletons. Overall study findings and caveats: In Susac syndrome, the CD4+ T cell repertoires did not show clonal expansion. An acknowledgment was made by the study that its TCR sequencing and HLA analysis involved relatively few individuals.

V usage is TRBV5-6 and J usage is TRBJ2-5; unclear D gene. This receptor was identified in a human donor with Susac syndrome. The sample was CD4+ T cells from PBMCs. The DNA of the CDR3 is TGTGCCAGCAGTTACCAGGCGCCGGAGACCCAGTACTTC. Translation: CASSYQAPETQYF.